The count of the clone carrying this T cell receptor beta chain is one. Its antigen is not known. The data derive from a study of regulatory T cells in long-lasting Graves disease. General study results and limits: The persistent group shared 2,500 to 3,000 public clonotypes, more than the approximately 1,000 shared by new patients.

To make TCR beta libraries, researchers used iRepertoire HTBI primers and Arm-PCR of CDR3 regions. TCRdb redid the calling of the multiplex PCR reads with MiXCR, one entry per CDR3 protein. The repertoire holds about 290,000 distinct CDR3 sequences, with more than 20% as singletons. V lost 6 bases to trimming and J lost 2 bases; unmatched junction nucleotides: 10. The CDR3 has 15 amino acids. Germline loops: CDR1 DFQATT, CDR2 SNEGSKA (reference sequence). Time point defined: persistent/refractory GD, antithyroid drugs over 5 years with positive TRAb. Generation of the TCR library employed RNA extracted from PBMCs.

The starting material was peripheral blood mononuclear cells (PBMCs), obtained when the disease was refractory, from a patient treated with antithyroid drugs. This rearrangement joins TRBV20-1 to TRBJ2-7, with TRBD1 matching over 10 bases. The source is a female donor with Graves disease. The CDR3 loop reads CSAQTGTGDPYEQYF. The CDR3 DNA reads TGCAGTGCCCAGACGGGGACAGGGGACCCCTACGAGCAGTACTTC.